What follows describes a single TCR beta chain. Its antigen is not yet known. No base qualities exist here, and no much larger clone lies one base off it. Genomic DNA was isolated from the sorted cells so that the TCRbeta CDR3 region could be sequenced. The immunoSEQ Assay was used for sequencing of TCRbeta CDR3 regions. Here the immuneACCESS table is served through TCRdb, limited to in-frame sequences with V and J called. Missing clones are a known gap in these copies; in checked studies unresolved V genes cover under half, and the rest lacks a known reason. Across this sample there are roughly 59,000 clones, with 80% to 95% seen only once. Of the sample, around an eighth falls within the top ten clones. V ends up 6 bases short and J 5 bases short, with an unmatched junction base count of 15. Sequences MNHNY (CDR1) and SVGAGI (CDR2) are obtained from the germline V gene (reference sequence). The CDR3 runs 16 amino acids, cysteine and phenylalanine included. Only CDR3 DNA remains: 48 bases, in frame from the first base.

The data stem from a study of OX40 agonist ivuxolimab in advanced cancers. Context from the whole study: Ivuxolimab was an agonistic, fully human IgG2 monoclonal antibody directed against OX40 (CD134), a costimulatory receptor. Partial responses occurred in three dose-escalation patients: two with cutaneous melanoma and one with hepatocellular carcinoma. Intravenous ivuxolimab was administered to patients every 2 weeks at six dose levels: 0.01, 0.1, 0.3, 1.5, 3 and 10 mg/kg. The dose-escalation cohort was 80% to 90% male with a mean age of approximately 60 years, ranging from roughly 23 to 80. Among the 52 dose-escalation patients, some 19 had hepatocellular carcinoma, roughly 15 melanoma, 9 renal cell carcinoma and 9 head and neck cancer. Patients were allowed to have had prior anti-PD-1, anti-PD-L1 or anti-CTLA-4 therapy, and approximately 40% of the dose-escalation patients had previously received checkpoint inhibitors. Peripheral TCRbeta sequencing was intended to test whether TCR sequence diversity was altered and clonal T-cell expansion was caused by ivuxolimab. The paper describes the monotherapy dose-escalation part (N ≈ 49 patients) of the phase I trial of ivuxolimab.

The trial excluded patients who had a history of autoimmune disease or were on systemic immunosuppression. Peripheral blood for TCR sequencing was drawn from every dose cohort at baseline, at cycle 4 day 1 and at cycle 7 day 1. Samples came from an open-label, multicenter, first-in-human phase I dose-escalation trial of ivuxolimab. Adults with locally advanced or metastatic melanoma, renal cell carcinoma, hepatocellular carcinoma or head and neck squamous cell carcinoma were enrolled in the trial. CD4+ and CD8+ T cells were sorted separately from peripheral blood before TCR sequencing. Here is what the overall study found, with its caveats: In the 0.1-3.0 mg/kg groups, partial responders were among the patients with the lowest normalized peripheral clonal expansion, particularly in CD8+ T cells. After ivuxolimab, expanded clones were on average more numerous among CD8+ T cells than among CD4+ T cells. Which antigens the clonally expanded peripheral T cells were specific for was not determined. At doses from 0.1 to 3.0 mg/kg, clonal expansion was seen in both CD4+ and CD8+ blood T cells between baseline and week 6. Low levels of normalized T-cell clonal expansion were also seen in some patients who did not respond.

This sequence uses TRBV6-6 and TRBJ2-7, with 8 bases in between that match TRBD1. The sequencing used CD4+ or CD8+ T cells sorted from blood, collected in a trial of the OX40 agonist ivuxolimab. The source of this sequence is an adult with an advanced solid tumor such as melanoma, head and neck, liver or kidney cancer. The CDR3 region has the sequence CASSNPLRGPIDEQYF. The DNA sequence follows: TGTGCCAGCAGCAACCCCCTCAGGGGGCCTATTGACGAGCAGTACTTC.